Listed below are T cell receptor beta chains from one sample, sequenced in a study of identical twins. Using its own MiXCR run on the 5' RACE reads, TCRdb lists one record per CDR3 protein. Here the sample spans 1.5 million or so distinct CDR3 sequences, roughly 35% being singletons. Sequences were obtained from cord blood. The receptors shown here come from a newborn girl in good health. Each CDR3 is given with its conserved first and last residue. The order of the fields is J gene, D gene, V gene, clone size, CDR3 protein, CDR3 DNA. A D gene is named only where the DNA matches it firmly. The size entry is marked missing in some rows and otherwise reads once, few, many or a size class.

j_call: TRBJ2-2
d_call: -
v_call: TRBV20-1
clone_size: once
cdr3_aa: CSARVADISLTGELFF
cdr3_nt: TGCAGTGCTAGAGTGGCGGATATCTCCTTAACCGGGGAGCTGTTTTTT

j_call: TRBJ2-1
d_call: TRBD2
v_call: TRBV5-1
clone_size: -
cdr3_aa: CASSLAIRTSRYNEQFF
cdr3_nt: TGCGCCAGCAGCTTGGCGATCAGGACTAGCAGGTACAATGAGCAGTTCTTC

j_call: TRBJ1-1
d_call: -
v_call: TRBV18
clone_size: few
cdr3_aa: CASSPQGRRTEAFF
cdr3_nt: TGTGCCAGCTCACCACAGGGGAGACGGACTGAAGCTTTCTTT

j_call: TRBJ1-6
d_call: TRBD1
v_call: TRBV28
clone_size: -
cdr3_aa: CASVTGWNSPLHF
cdr3_nt: TGTGCCAGCGTGACAGGGTGGAATTCACCCCTCCACTTT

j_call: TRBJ2-3
d_call: -
v_call: TRBV19
clone_size: -
cdr3_aa: CASSIRRTDTQYF
cdr3_nt: TGTGCCAGTAGTATCAGGCGCACAGATACGCAGTATTTT

j_call: TRBJ1-1
d_call: -
v_call: TRBV5-5
clone_size: -
cdr3_aa: CAISTEMNTEAFF
cdr3_nt: TGTGCCATTTCGACAGAAATGAACACTGAAGCTTTCTTT

j_call: TRBJ2-1
d_call: TRBD2
v_call: TRBV7-2
clone_size: -
cdr3_aa: CASSPGLAGATPSYNEQFF
cdr3_nt: TGTGCCAGCAGCCCGGGACTAGCGGGAGCTACTCCCTCCTACAATGAGCAGTTCTTC

j_call: TRBJ1-5
d_call: TRBD1
v_call: TRBV20-1
clone_size: -
cdr3_aa: CSARVAGGASNQPQHF
cdr3_nt: TGCAGTGCTAGGGTGGCAGGGGGCGCGAGCAATCAGCCCCAGCATTTT

j_call: TRBJ2-7
d_call: TRBD1
v_call: TRBV13
clone_size: -
cdr3_aa: CASSLIDRGYEQYF
cdr3_nt: TGTGCCAGCAGCTTAATAGACAGGGGGTACGAGCAGTACTTC

j_call: TRBJ2-7
d_call: -
v_call: TRBV2
clone_size: few
cdr3_aa: CASTRGFSYEQYF
cdr3_nt: TGTGCCAGCACTCGCGGATTCTCCTACGAGCAGTACTTC

j_call: TRBJ1-1
d_call: -
v_call: TRBV7-2
clone_size: -
cdr3_aa: CASSRQGLLRTEAFF
cdr3_nt: TGTGCCAGCAGCCGTCAGGGGCTCTTGAGGACTGAAGCTTTCTTT

j_call: TRBJ2-7
d_call: TRBD1
v_call: TRBV5-1
clone_size: many
cdr3_aa: CASSLIPGQGYEQYF
cdr3_nt: TGCGCCAGCAGCTTAATTCCGGGACAGGGCTACGAGCAGTACTTC

j_call: TRBJ2-3
d_call: -
v_call: TRBV12-3/TRBV12-4
clone_size: -
cdr3_aa: CASSKLSLEGADTQYF
cdr3_nt: TGTGCCAGCAGCAAACTCTCTTTGGAGGGAGCAGATACGCAGTATTTT

j_call: TRBJ2-4
d_call: -
v_call: TRBV24-1
clone_size: -
cdr3_aa: CATSDPRALANIQYF
cdr3_nt: TGTGCCACCAGTGATCCAAGGGCACTAGCAAACATTCAGTACTTC

j_call: TRBJ2-1
d_call: -
v_call: TRBV4-1
clone_size: few
cdr3_aa: CASSRVPYNEQFF
cdr3_nt: TGCGCCAGCAGCAGGGTTCCCTACAATGAGCAGTTCTTC

j_call: TRBJ2-7
d_call: TRBD2
v_call: TRBV4-2
clone_size: -
cdr3_aa: CASSQVAGSAYEQYF
cdr3_nt: TGTGCCAGCAGCCAAGTAGCGGGATCCGCCTACGAGCAGTACTTC

j_call: TRBJ2-5
d_call: TRBD2
v_call: TRBV4-2
clone_size: -
cdr3_aa: CASSQGASGEAGQETQYF
cdr3_nt: TGTGCCAGCAGCCAAGGAGCTAGCGGGGAGGCCGGGCAAGAGACCCAGTACTTC

j_call: TRBJ2-1
d_call: TRBD1
v_call: TRBV12-3/TRBV12-4
clone_size: -
cdr3_aa: CASSSGTGASYNEQFF
cdr3_nt: TGTGCCAGCAGCTCCGGGACAGGGGCCTCTTACAATGAGCAGTTCTTC

j_call: TRBJ2-2
d_call: TRBD1
v_call: TRBV5-1
clone_size: -
cdr3_aa: CASSWGTGANTGELFF
cdr3_nt: TGCGCCAGCAGCTGGGGGACAGGGGCGAACACCGGGGAGCTGTTTTTT

j_call: TRBJ2-2
d_call: TRBD2
v_call: TRBV4-2
clone_size: -
cdr3_aa: CASSRGGPANTGELFF
cdr3_nt: TGTGCCAGCAGCCGGGGGGGACCCGCGAACACCGGGGAGCTGTTTTTT

j_call: TRBJ2-3
d_call: -
v_call: TRBV24-1
clone_size: few
cdr3_aa: CATSDVGGGPQYF
cdr3_nt: TGTGCCACCAGTGATGTGGGTGGAGGGCCCCAGTATTTT

j_call: TRBJ2-1
d_call: TRBD2
v_call: TRBV5-1
clone_size: -
cdr3_aa: CASSTSGRVHEQFF
cdr3_nt: TGCGCCAGCAGCACTAGCGGGAGGGTCCATGAGCAGTTCTTC

j_call: TRBJ2-2
d_call: TRBD2
v_call: TRBV20-1
clone_size: -
cdr3_aa: CSARGAGVRTTGELFF
cdr3_nt: TGCAGTGCTAGAGGAGCGGGGGTTAGAACGACCGGGGAGCTGTTTTTT

j_call: TRBJ2-1
d_call: -
v_call: TRBV24-1
clone_size: few
cdr3_aa: CATSDFDGSRSNEQFF
cdr3_nt: TGTGCCACCAGTGATTTTGACGGGAGCCGATCCAATGAGCAGTTCTTC

j_call: TRBJ2-5
d_call: -
v_call: TRBV18
clone_size: many
cdr3_aa: CASSQGTATETQYF
cdr3_nt: TGTGCCAGCTCACAGGGAACAGCTACCGAGACCCAGTACTTC

j_call: TRBJ1-4
d_call: -
v_call: TRBV29-1
clone_size: -
cdr3_aa: CSVETRGQGREKLFF
cdr3_nt: TGCAGCGTTGAAACCCGGGGGCAGGGTAGGGAAAAACTGTTTTTT

j_call: TRBJ2-1
d_call: -
v_call: TRBV2
clone_size: -
cdr3_aa: CASVKIGFAEQFF
cdr3_nt: TGTGCCAGCGTCAAAATTGGATTCGCTGAGCAGTTCTTC

j_call: TRBJ2-3
d_call: -
v_call: TRBV6-1
clone_size: -
cdr3_aa: CASSVNRESVPDTQYF
cdr3_nt: TGTGCCAGCAGTGTCAACAGGGAAAGCGTCCCAGATACGCAGTATTTT